Listed below are T cell receptor beta chains from one sample, sequenced in a study of shared clonotypes between healthy human individuals. Data came from immunoSEQ multiplex PCR; TCRdb stores just in-frame clones and leaves some out. The profile covers about 1.5 million clones, with approximately 98% appearing a single time and roughly 0.4% taken by the ten largest. Source material: naive CD4+ T cells sorted from blood. The receptors originated from a man aged 30 to 45 in good health. Each CDR3 is given with its conserved first and last residue. The listing skips clone size in some rows; elsewhere it reads once, few, many or a size class.

>17|NA|TRBV19
CASSPRGGLGSNQPQHF
>16|NA|TRBV5-1
CASSPGQGVSTDTQYF
>17|NA|TRBV28
CASSSQTGSLVGDTQYF
>12|NA|TRBV6-1
CASCSVYQPQHF
>16|NA|TRBV5-5
CASSLGMRTDGHEQYF
>18|NA|TRBV11-3
CASNLLVGLALAKNIQYF
>14|NA|TRBV5-6
CASSLVTNSYEQYF
>15|NA|TRBV6-1
CASSETWGVTGELFF
>13|NA|TRBV5-4
CASSLVGDNEQFF
>12|NA|TRBV29-1
CSVIAGPYEQYF
>16|NA|TRBV9
CASSPRRVATNEKLFF
>15|NA|TRBV5-4
CASSPRRTVEETQYF
>16|NA|TRBV29-1
CSVRSPSGGSPYEQYF
>16|NA|TRBV27
CASSLSLWESTDTQYF
>15|NA|TRBV18
CASSPTDASYNEQFF
>15|NA|TRBV11-2
CASSSLAGYTDTQYF
>12|NA|TRBV28
CASLGSSYEQYF
>15|NA|TRBV5-5
CASSLETGSNQPQHF
>12|NA|TRBV28
CASSFTGDTQYF
>16|NA|TRBV4-1
CASSQGAQYSGNTIYF
>14|NA|TRBV9
CASSVSIDTDTQYF
>14|NA|TRBV10-1
CASSALLGTHEQYF
>15|NA|TRBV19
CASSIGGAASYEQYF
>18|NA|TRBV15
CATSRGILAGVSYNEQFF
>13|NA|TRBV25-1
CASSEFIHTEAFF
>14|NA|TRBV19
CASSVNQGVSGYTF
>14|NA|TRBV9
CASSPRDPIYEQYF
>16|NA|TRBV5-5
CASSRLGQAAGYGYTF
>16|NA|TRBV28
CASSSLAERAYNEQFF
>15|NA|TRBV10-2
CASSEQLTRQETQYF
>16|NA|TRBV28
CASSLWGRGATDTQYF
>16|NA|TRBV19
CASSIAPSGLTDTQYF
>15|NA|TRBV15
CATSRDPGPNNEQFF
>17|NA|TRBV11-2
CASSQTSGRSFYNEQFF
>13|NA|TRBV6-1
CASKRLGGTEAFF
>10|NA|TRBV6-5
CASNRGEQYF
>14|NA|TRBV11-2
CASSLVRGYYEQYF
>11|NA|TRBV20-1
CSAREALIGFF
>14|NA|TRBV5-1
CASSPLPATDTQYF
>12|NA|TRBV29-1
CSVAATNEKLFF
>14|once|TRBV19
CASSIADRAHEQYF
>13|NA|TRBV10-3
CASGAPGREKLFF